Here is one T cell receptor (beta chain) with its context. Its specificity is unknown. Different DNA sequences within this sample yield the same CDR3. V was clipped by 0 bases and J by 0 bases, with 6 bases between them. Germline-derived CDR1 and CDR2 are SGHTA and FQGNSA. This CDR3 has 14 amino acids. The PCR had 60 Vbeta and 13 Jbeta primers. The table came from immunoSEQ multiplex PCR; TCRdb's copy has only in-frame clones and leaves some out. In the table there are 150,000 to 190,000 clones, approximately 81% of which are singletons. These data are taken from a study of cytomegalovirus exposure and HLA in healthy donors. Findings of the study overall: 164 TCR beta chains were listed as cytomegalovirus-associated.

The sequencing input was PBMCs. The receptor was derived from a man younger than 35 in good health and CMV-seronegative. This chain connects TRBV7-2 to TRBJ2-7; a weak D match, TRBD2 (5 bases). DNA of the CDR3: TGTGCCAGCAGCTTAGCGGGGAGCTCCTACGAGCAGTACTTC. It translates to CASSLAGSSYEQYF. The whole variable domain, filled in from reference TRBV7-2 and TRBJ2-7, reads GAGVSQSPSNKVTEKGKDVELRCDPISGHTALYWYRQSLGQGLEFLIYFQGNSAPDKSGLPSDRFSAERTGGSVSTLTIQRTQQEDSAVYLCASSLAGSSYEQYFGPGTRLTVT.